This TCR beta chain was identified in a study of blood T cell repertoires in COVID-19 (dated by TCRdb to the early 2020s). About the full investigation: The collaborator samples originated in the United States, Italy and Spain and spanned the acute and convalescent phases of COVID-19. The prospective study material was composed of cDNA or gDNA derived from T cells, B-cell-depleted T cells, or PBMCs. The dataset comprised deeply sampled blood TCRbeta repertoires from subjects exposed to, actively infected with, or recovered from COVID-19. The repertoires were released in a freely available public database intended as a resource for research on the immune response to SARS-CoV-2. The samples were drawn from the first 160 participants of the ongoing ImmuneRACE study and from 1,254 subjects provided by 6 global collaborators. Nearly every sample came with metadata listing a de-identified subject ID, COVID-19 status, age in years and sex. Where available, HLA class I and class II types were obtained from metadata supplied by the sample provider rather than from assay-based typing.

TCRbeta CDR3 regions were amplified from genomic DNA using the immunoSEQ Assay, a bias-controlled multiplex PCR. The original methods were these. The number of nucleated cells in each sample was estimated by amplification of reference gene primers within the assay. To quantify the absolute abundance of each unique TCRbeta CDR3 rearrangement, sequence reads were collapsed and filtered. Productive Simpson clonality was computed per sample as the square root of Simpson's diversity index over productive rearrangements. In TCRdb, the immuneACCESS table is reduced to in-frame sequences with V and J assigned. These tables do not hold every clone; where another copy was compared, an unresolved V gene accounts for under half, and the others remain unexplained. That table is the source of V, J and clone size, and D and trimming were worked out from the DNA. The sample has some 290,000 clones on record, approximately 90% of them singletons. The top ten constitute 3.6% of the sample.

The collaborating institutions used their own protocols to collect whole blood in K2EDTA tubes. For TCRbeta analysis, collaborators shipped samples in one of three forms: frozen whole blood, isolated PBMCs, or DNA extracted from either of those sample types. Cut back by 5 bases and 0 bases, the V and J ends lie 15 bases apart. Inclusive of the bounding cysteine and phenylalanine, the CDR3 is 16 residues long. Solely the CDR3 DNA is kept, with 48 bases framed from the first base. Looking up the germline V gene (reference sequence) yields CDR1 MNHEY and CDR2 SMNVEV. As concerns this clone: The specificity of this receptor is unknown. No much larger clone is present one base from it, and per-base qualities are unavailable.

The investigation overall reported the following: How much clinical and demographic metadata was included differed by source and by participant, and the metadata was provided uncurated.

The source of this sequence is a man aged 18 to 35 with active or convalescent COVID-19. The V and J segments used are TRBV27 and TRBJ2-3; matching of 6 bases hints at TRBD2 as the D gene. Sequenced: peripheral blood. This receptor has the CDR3 CASSPIAVTSTDTQYF. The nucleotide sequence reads TGTGCCAGCAGTCCGATAGCGGTTACTAGCACAGATACGCAGTATTTT.